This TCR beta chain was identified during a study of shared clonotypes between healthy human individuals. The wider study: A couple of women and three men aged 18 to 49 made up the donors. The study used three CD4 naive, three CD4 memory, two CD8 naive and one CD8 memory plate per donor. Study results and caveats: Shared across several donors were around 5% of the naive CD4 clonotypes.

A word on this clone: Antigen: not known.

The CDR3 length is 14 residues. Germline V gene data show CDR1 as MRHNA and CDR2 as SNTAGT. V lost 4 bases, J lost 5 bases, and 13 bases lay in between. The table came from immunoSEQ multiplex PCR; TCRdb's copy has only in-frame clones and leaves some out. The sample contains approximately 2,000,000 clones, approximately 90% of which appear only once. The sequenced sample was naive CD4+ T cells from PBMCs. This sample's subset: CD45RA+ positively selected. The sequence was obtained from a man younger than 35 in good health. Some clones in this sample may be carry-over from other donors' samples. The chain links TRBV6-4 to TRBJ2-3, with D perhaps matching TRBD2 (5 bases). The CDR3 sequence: CASSGTRNLDTQYF. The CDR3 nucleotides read TGTGCCAGCAGTGGGACTCGGAACTTAGATACGCAGTATTTT.